This TCR beta chain was captured in a study of blood T cells in healthy people across ages. Germline V gene data show CDR1 as SQVTM and CDR2 as ANQGSEA. The CDR3 runs 15 residues. Trimming cost V 7 bases and J 5 bases; bases outside gene matches: 10. Then a second PCR, running about 7 to 11 cycles, was carried out with a sample-barcoded 5' primer and a J-beta primer mix. TCRdb used MiXCR to reprocess the 5' RACE reads, holding one entry per CDR3 protein. The sample contains some 1.7 million distinct CDR3 sequences, roughly 27% of which appear only once. The material sequenced was blood. The receptor was isolated from a woman between 25 and 40 years old in good health. This chain links TRBV29-1 with TRBJ2-3; 12 nucleotides agree with TRBD2. The CDR3 DNA is TGCAGCGCCGATACACTAGCGGGAGGAGGAGATACGCAGTATTTT. Its translation is CSADTLAGGGDTQYF.